This passage covers 16 T cell receptor beta chains from one sample sequenced in a study of T cell repertoires in cytomegalovirus infection. TCRdb called the reads again in MiXCR, with one record for every CDR3 protein. The sample consists of more than 350,000 distinct CDR3 sequences, 25% to 40% of them appearing once. Specimen: PBMCs. Source of these receptors: a human donor in good health (CMV status not recorded). Some clones in this sample may be carry-over from other donors' samples.

The V and J genes are TRBV19 and TRBJ2-7; 11 bases agree with TRBD2. The junction had 9 bases not matched to a gene; V was cut back by 5 bases and J by 6 bases. This CDR3 spans 15 amino acids. The germline CDR1 and CDR2 sequences are LNHDA and SQIVND (reference sequence). Written as DNA, the CDR3 is TGTGCCAGTAGTTTTACTAGCGGGAGCCCGTCCGAGCAGTACTTC. This gives the protein CASSFTSGSPSEQYF.

CDR3 DNA sequence: TGCAGTGCTAGAACTAACACAGGGAGTGGATTGAGGGATCATCAGCCCCAGCATTTT. Translated, it gives CSARTNTGSGLRDHQPQHF. The chain employs TRBV20-1 and TRBJ1-5, with D possibly matching TRBD1 (6 bases). CDR1 DFQATT and CDR2 SNEGSKA come from the germline V gene (reference sequence). The CDR3 is 19 residues long. V lost 2 bases and J lost 5, with 28 bases in between.

In this sample, this clonotype turned up a few times. The chain has TRBV7-2 and TRBJ2-3; TRBD2 agrees at 8 bases. Germline V lookup: CDR1 SGHTA, CDR2 FQGNSA. J lost 5 bases, V lost 7 bases, and 11 bases had no gene match. This CDR3 comprises 15 residues. The CDR3 sequence: CASTPAGTREDTQYF. The CDR3 DNA is TGTGCCAGCACCCCCGCCGGGACTAGGGAAGATACGCAGTATTTT.

This clonotype was detected ten times or more. The gene calls are TRBV7-2 and TRBJ1-2; the match to TRBD1 covers 7 bases. There are 16 residues in the CDR3. V gave up 4 bases and J gave up 4 bases; unmatched junction bases: 12. Germline lookup yields CDR1 SGHTA and CDR2 FQGNSA. For the CDR3, the DNA is TGTGCCAGCAGCTCCCAGGGGGGAGGCATACCCTATGGCTACACCTTC. This gives the protein CASSSQGGGIPYGYTF.

In this sample, this clonotype turned up once. Given a much more abundant clone one base away, this may be a read error. V and J are TRBV7-2 and TRBJ2-2; 12 nucleotides line up with TRBD1. Germline lookup yields CDR1 SGHTA and CDR2 FQGNSA. This CDR3 has 18 residues. The DNA of the CDR3 is TGTGCCAGCAGCTTAGCTCATGGGACAGGGGGCGCTTTCGGGGGGCTGTTTTTT. It encodes CASSLAHGTGGAFGGLFF.

A note on this clonotype: The junction departs from germline at one end; a sequencing error may be responsible. J is TRBJ1-1 and V is TRBV7-9; tentatively, D is TRBD1 (6 bases). The CDR3 extends over 13 amino acids. The germline V gene has CDR1 SEHNR and CDR2 FQNEAQ (reference sequence). In nucleotides, the CDR3 is TGTGCCAGCAGCAGAGGGGGAGGCACTGAAGCTTTATTT. It specifies CASSRGGGTEALF.

This chain links TRBV11-2 with TRBJ2-2, with TRBD1 matching over 8 bases. Germline V gene data show CDR1 as SGHAT and CDR2 as FQNNGV. The CDR3 runs 16 residues. Trimming removed 4 bases from V and 5 bases from J; junction bases left unmatched: 9. The CDR3 loop is CASSSRRDRLTGELFF. In DNA form, the CDR3 reads TGTGCCAGCAGCTCCCGTAGGGACAGGCTTACCGGGGAGCTGTTTTTT.

Concerning this clonotype: Germline and junction disagree at one end, which may indicate a read error. V and J are TRBV7-6 and TRBJ2-2; D is unresolved. Germline CDR1 is SGHVS and CDR2 is FNYEAQ. This CDR3 is built from 15 residues. The CDR3 here is CASRLDAGVAGELFF. As DNA, the CDR3 is TGTGCCAGCAGATTAGATGCAGGAGTGGCCGGGGAGCTGTTTTTT.

The chain combines TRBV20-1 with TRBJ2-1; 11 bases map to TRBD2. This CDR3 region has 15 residues. Per germline, CDR1 DFQATT and CDR2 SNEGSKA (reference sequence). Germline trimming cut 6 bases from V and 2 bases from J; bases unmatched to any gene: 6. The CDR3 reads CSAINSGGAYNEQFF. CDR3 DNA sequence: TGCAGTGCCATCAATAGCGGGGGGGCCTACAATGAGCAGTTCTTC.

V and J are TRBV5-6 and TRBJ1-2; 9 nucleotides align to TRBD1. CDR1 and CDR2 (germline): SGHDT, YYEEEE. The CDR3 contains 15 residues. The V and J ends lost 4 bases and 5 bases, in that order; junction bases with no gene match: 9. CDR3 sequence reads: CASSPGDRVYYGYTF. In DNA, the CDR3 is TGTGCCAGCAGCCCTGGGGACAGGGTATATTATGGCTACACCTTC.

With regard to this clonotype: This may stem from a read error, because a much larger clone lies one nucleotide away. The conserved phenylalanine or tryptophan is not found at the CDR3 terminus, so this likely reflects a read error. The chain carries TRBV7-6 and TRBJ2-2; perhaps TRBD2 as D (7 bases). V shed 4 bases and J shed 6 bases, with 9 bases lying between them. There are 13 residues in the CDR3. From germline, CDR1 is SGHVS and CDR2 FNYEAQ. The DNA for the CDR3 is TGTGCCAGCAGCTCCGGGGGGCCCGGGGAGCTGTTTTAT. Amino acid sequence: CASSSGGPGELFY.

As for this clonotype: One end of the junction fails to match germline, which may point to a read error. J is TRBJ2-2 and V is TRBV6-5; 10 nucleotides align to TRBD1. The CDR3 is made up of 16 amino acids. Germline V lookup: CDR1 MNHEY, CDR2 SVGAGI. DNA for the CDR3: TGTGCCCGCACCCTATTGGGGACAGGGGTAACCGGGGAGCTTTTTTTT. Its protein is CARTLLGTGVTGELFF.

CDR3 amino acids: CASTPGLAGGWYEQFF. The DNA for the CDR3 is TGTGCCAGCACACCGGGACTAGCGGGGGGTTGGTATGAGCAGTTCTTC. The chain links TRBV2 to TRBJ2-1; 15 bases align to TRBD2. The CDR3 consists of 16 residues. Germline CDR1 SNHLY, CDR2 FYNNEI. The junction had 9 bases not matched to a gene; V was cut back by 7 bases and J by 8 bases.

This clonotype has a single count. The chain is built from TRBV20-1 and TRBJ1-3, with 10 positions matching TRBD1. Germline V gene lookup returns CDR1 DFQATT and CDR2 SNEGSKA (reference sequence). The trim removed 0 bases at V and 3 bases at J, leaving 2 bases unmatched. The CDR3 is 15 amino acids. CDR3 in amino acids: CSARDGQGVGNTIYF. The CDR3 nucleotides are TGCAGTGCTAGAGATGGACAGGGGGTTGGAAACACCATATATTTT.

The chain joins TRBV20-1 to TRBJ1-3; 9 bases are a match to TRBD1. Germline V gene data show CDR1 as DFQATT and CDR2 as SNEGSKA (reference sequence). The CDR3 is 15 residues long. V lost 5 bases to trimming and J lost 0 bases; unmatched junction nucleotides: 5. CDR3 sequence reads: CSAVGQGPSGNTIYF. In nucleotides, the CDR3 is TGCAGTGCTGTGGGACAGGGACCCTCTGGAAACACCATATATTTT.

The chain joins TRBV5-1 to TRBJ2-2; D not certain. Between the trimmed V and J ends, which lost 2 bases and 6 bases, there was a span of 2 bases. This CDR3 comprises 11 residues. Germline V gene data show CDR1 as SGHRS and CDR2 as YFSETQ. This CDR3 reads CASSFPGELFF. CDR3 bases: TGCGCCAGCAGCTTCCCCGGGGAGCTGTTTTTT.